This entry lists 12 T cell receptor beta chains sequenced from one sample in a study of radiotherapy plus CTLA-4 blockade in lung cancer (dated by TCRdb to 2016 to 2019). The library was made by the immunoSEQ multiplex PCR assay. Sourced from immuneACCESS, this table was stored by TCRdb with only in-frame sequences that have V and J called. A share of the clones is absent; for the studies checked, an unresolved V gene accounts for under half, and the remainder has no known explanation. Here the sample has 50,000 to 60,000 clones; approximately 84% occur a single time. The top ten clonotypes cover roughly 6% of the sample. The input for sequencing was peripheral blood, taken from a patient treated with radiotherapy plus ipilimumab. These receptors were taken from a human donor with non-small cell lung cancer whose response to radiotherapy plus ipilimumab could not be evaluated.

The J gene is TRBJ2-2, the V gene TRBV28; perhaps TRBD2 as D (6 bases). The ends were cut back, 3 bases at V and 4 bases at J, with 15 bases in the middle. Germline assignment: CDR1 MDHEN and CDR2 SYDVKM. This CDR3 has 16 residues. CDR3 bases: TGTGCCAGCAGTTTCTTAGTCGGGGGAAGCACCGGGGAGCTGTTTTTT. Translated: CASSFLVGGSTGELFF.

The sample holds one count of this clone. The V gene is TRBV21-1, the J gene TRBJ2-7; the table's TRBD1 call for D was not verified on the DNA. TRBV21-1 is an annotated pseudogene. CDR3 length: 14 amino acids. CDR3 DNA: TGTGCCAGCAGCAAAGTAGCAGGGTCCTACGAGCAGTACTTC. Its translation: CASSKVAGSYEQYF.

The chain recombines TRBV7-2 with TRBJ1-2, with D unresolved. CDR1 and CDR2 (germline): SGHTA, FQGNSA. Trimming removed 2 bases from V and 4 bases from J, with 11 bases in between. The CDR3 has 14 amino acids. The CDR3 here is CASSLSQVGYGYTF. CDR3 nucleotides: TGTGCCAGCAGCTTATCTCAGGTGGGCTATGGCTACACCTTC.

The CDR3 DNA reads as TGTGCCAGCAGCCTAGGCGGCCCGGGGGGGGCCTACACCTTC. It translates to CASSLGGPGGAYTF. V usage is TRBV11-2 and J usage is TRBJ1-2; a weak D match, TRBD1 (6 bases). The CDR3 loop spans 14 amino acids. Germline V gene data show CDR1 as SGHAT and CDR2 as FQNNGV. V was shortened by 5 bases and J by 10 bases, with 20 bases between the two germline ends.

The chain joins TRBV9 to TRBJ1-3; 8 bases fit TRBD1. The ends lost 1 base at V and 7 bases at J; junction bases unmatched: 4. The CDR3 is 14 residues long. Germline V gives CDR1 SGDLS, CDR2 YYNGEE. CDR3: CASSVRTGGNTIYF. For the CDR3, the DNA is TGTGCCAGCAGCGTACGAACAGGGGGGAACACCATATATTTT.

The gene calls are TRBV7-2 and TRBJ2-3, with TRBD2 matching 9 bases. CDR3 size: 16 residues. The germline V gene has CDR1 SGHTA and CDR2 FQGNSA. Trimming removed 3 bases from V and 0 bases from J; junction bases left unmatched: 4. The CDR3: CASSFLTSGSTDTQYF. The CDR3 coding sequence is TGTGCCAGCAGCTTTCTTACTAGCGGGAGCACAGATACGCAGTATTTT.

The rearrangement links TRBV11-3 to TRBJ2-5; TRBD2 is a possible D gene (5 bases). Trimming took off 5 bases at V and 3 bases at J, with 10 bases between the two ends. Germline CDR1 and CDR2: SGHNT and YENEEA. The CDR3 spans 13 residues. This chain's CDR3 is CASSLTGKETQYF. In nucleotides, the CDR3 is TGTGCCAGCAGCCTAACGGGAAAAGAGACCCAGTACTTC.

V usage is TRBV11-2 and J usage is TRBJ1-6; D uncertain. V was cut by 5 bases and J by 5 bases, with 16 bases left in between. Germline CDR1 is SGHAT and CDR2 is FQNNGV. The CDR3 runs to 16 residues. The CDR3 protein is CASSVVAGGNNSPLHF. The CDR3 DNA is TGTGCCAGCAGCGTCGTAGCGGGAGGGAATAATTCACCCCTCCACTTT.

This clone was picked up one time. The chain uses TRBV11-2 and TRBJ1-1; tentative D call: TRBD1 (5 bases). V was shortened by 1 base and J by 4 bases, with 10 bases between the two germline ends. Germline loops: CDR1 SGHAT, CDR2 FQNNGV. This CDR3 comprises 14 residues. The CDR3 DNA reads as TGTGCCAGCAGCTTAGTGGGGCGCGGCACTGAAGCTTTCTTT. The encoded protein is CASSLVGRGTEAFF.

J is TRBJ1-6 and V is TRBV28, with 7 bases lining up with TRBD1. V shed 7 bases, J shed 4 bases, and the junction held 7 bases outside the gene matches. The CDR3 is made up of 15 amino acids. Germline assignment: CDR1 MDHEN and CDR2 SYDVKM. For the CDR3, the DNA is TGTGCCAGCAATCCACCGGGACAGTATAATTCACCCCTCCACTTT. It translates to CASNPPGQYNSPLHF.

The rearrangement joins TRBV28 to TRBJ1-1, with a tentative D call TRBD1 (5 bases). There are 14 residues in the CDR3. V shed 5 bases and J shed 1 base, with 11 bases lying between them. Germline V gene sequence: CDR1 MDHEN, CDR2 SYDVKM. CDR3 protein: CASSPGLSNTEAFF. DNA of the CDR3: TGTGCCAGCAGTCCGGGACTTTCGAACACTGAAGCTTTCTTT.

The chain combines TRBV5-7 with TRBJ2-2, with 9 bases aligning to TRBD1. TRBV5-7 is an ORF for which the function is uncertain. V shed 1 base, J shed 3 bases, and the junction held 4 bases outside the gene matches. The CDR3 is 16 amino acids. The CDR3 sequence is CASSLKRTGDTGELFF. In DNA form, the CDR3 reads TGTGCCAGCAGCTTGAAAAGGACAGGGGACACCGGGGAGCTGTTTTTT.